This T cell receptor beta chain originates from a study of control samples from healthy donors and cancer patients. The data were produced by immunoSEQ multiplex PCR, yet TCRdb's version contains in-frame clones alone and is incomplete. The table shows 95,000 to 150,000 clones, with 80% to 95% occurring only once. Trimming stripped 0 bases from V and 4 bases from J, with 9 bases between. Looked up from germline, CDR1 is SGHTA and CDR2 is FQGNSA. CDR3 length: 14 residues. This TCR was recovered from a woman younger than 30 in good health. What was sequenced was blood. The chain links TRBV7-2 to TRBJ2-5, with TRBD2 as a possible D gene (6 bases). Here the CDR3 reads CASSLAGRLETQYF. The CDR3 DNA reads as TGTGCCAGCAGCTTAGCGGGGAGGTTAGAGACCCAGTACTTC. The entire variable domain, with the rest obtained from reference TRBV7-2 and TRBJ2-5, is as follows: GAGVSQSPSNKVTEKGKDVELRCDPISGHTALYWYRQSLGQGLEFLIYFQGNSAPDKSGLPSDRFSAERTGGSVSTLTIQRTQQEDSAVYLCASSLAGRLETQYFGPGTRLLVL.